These 14 T cell receptor beta chains were sequenced from one sample in a study of T cell responses to AZD1222 COVID-19 vaccine. Assay: immunoSEQ multiplex PCR; the TCRdb copy retains only in-frame clones and omits some. The table lists 150,000 to 200,000 clones, approximately 92% of them singletons, with 1.6% in the top ten. This specimen consisted of peripheral blood, obtained on day 0 of AZD1222 vaccination. All receptors derive from an adult in good health.

This chain connects TRBV27 to TRBJ1-3; 8 bases are a match to TRBD1. Trimming removed 5 bases from V and 0 bases from J; junction bases left unmatched: 15. The V gene's germline CDR1 is MNHEY and CDR2 SMNVEV (reference sequence). The CDR3 has 19 amino acids. This chain's CDR3 is CASSPLRTGTFYSGNTIYF. CDR3 DNA sequence: TGTGCCAGCAGTCCCCTCCGGACAGGGACCTTTTACTCTGGAAACACCATATATTTT.

The rearrangement links TRBV6-2 or TRBV6-3 to TRBJ2-1; 9 bases map to TRBD2. The CDR3 has 15 residues. V shed 0 bases and J 7 bases; nucleotides not matched to a gene: 4. From germline, CDR1 is MNHEY and CDR2 SVGEGT. The CDR3 loop is CASSYSSGRTNEQFF. CDR3 DNA sequence: TGTGCCAGCAGTTACTCTAGCGGGAGAACGAATGAGCAGTTCTTC.

The rearrangement links TRBV3-1 (or the pseudogene TRBV3-2) to TRBJ1-2; D is uncertain. V lost 3 bases to trimming and J lost 2 bases, with 19 bases between them. Germline CDR1 LGHDT, CDR2 YNNKEL (reference sequence). This CDR3 is 17 amino acids long. The CDR3 coding sequence is TGTGCCAGCAGCCAGAATTATCAGCGGAACACCAACTATGGCTACACCTTC. This encodes CASSQNYQRNTNYGYTF.

V is TRBV5-1 and J is TRBJ2-1, with TRBD1 identical over 9 bases. The germline V gene has CDR1 SGHRS and CDR2 YFSETQ. The J segment lost 8 bases and the V segment lost 1 base, leaving 7 bases of the junction unmatched. This CDR3 has 15 residues. CDR3 DNA: TGCGCCAGCAGCTTGAAGTTACAGGGGGCGGATGAGCAGTTCTTC. Residues: CASSLKLQGADEQFF.

The V and J genes are TRBV7-2 and TRBJ1-4; a weak D match, TRBD1 (6 bases). Germline CDR1 SGHTA, CDR2 FQGNSA. This CDR3 is 16 amino acids long. Between the trimmed V and J ends, which lost 5 bases and 0 bases, there was a span of 13 bases. This CDR3 reads CASSDLGGATNEKLFF. CDR3 DNA sequence: TGTGCCAGCAGCGATTTGGGGGGCGCAACTAATGAAAAACTGTTTTTT.

The V call is TRBV24-1, the J call TRBJ2-3; the D is unclear. V lost 1 base and J 7 bases, leaving 2 bases between the germline ends. Germline assignment: CDR1 KGHDR and CDR2 SFDVKD. The CDR3 totals 11 residues. Here the CDR3 DNA reads TGTGCCACCAGTGATTTTTATACGCAGTATTTT. Encoded protein: CATSDFYTQYF.

V usage is TRBV7-9 and J usage is TRBJ2-1; TRBD2 matches 15 bases. Germline V lookup: CDR1 SEHNR, CDR2 FQNEAQ (reference sequence). With V trimmed by 4 bases and J by 13 bases, 11 bases remained unmatched. The CDR3 has 16 amino acids. CDR3 sequence reads: CASSSGLAGGPRGQFF. The CDR3 DNA follows: TGTGCCAGCAGCTCAGGACTAGCGGGAGGGCCTCGGGGACAGTTCTTC.

The chain uses TRBV30 and TRBJ1-2, with a weak D call TRBD1 (5 bases). Trimming took off 2 bases at V and 8 bases at J, with 12 bases between the two ends. The CDR3 is made up of 12 amino acids. Germline CDR1 GTSNPN, CDR2 SVGIG (reference sequence). As DNA, the CDR3 is TGTGCCTGGAGTAGGAGCGGGGACGGCTACACCTTC. As protein: CAWSRSGDGYTF.

V is TRBV9 and J is TRBJ2-1; 7 bases are shared with TRBD1. From germline, CDR1 is SGDLS and CDR2 YYNGEE. V dropped 2 bases and J dropped 2; count of bases not matched to a gene: 7. CDR3 length: 16 residues. The CDR3 here is CASSVGQQGPYNEQFF. The CDR3 bases are TGTGCCAGCAGCGTTGGGCAACAGGGGCCCTACAATGAGCAGTTCTTC.

This chain uses TRBV5-6 with TRBJ2-1; 12 nucleotides agree with TRBD2. The J segment lost 4 bases and the V segment lost 0 bases, leaving 5 bases of the junction unmatched. CDR1 SGHDT and CDR2 YYEEEE come from the germline V gene. This CDR3 contains 17 residues. The CDR3 sequence: CASSLALLAGGYNEQFF. The CDR3, as DNA: TGTGCCAGCAGCTTGGCCCTACTAGCGGGGGGTTACAATGAGCAGTTCTTC.

The chain has TRBV15 and TRBJ1-2; 10 bases align to TRBD1. The V and J ends lost 1 base and 4 bases, in that order; junction bases with no gene match: 9. Germline CDR1 and CDR2: LNHNV and YYDKDF (reference sequence). CDR3 size: 17 residues. CDR3 in amino acids: CATSRGADRGRGYGYTF. CDR3 nucleotide sequence: TGTGCCACCAGCAGAGGGGCCGACAGGGGGCGAGGCTATGGCTACACCTTC.

This clone was recorded once. This chain joins TRBV6-5 and TRBJ1-1; D not certain. The V end was cut by 2 bases, the J end by 1 base, with 8 bases between. CDR1 MNHEY and CDR2 SVGAGI come from the germline V gene. The CDR3 is made up of 14 amino acids. As DNA, the CDR3 is TGTGCCAGCAGTTACGGGAAGGGGAACACTGAAGCTTTCTTT. It is translated as CASSYGKGNTEAFF.

This chain links TRBV5-1 with TRBJ1-6; TRBD1 is a possible D gene (5 bases). Per the germline V gene, CDR1 is SGHRS and CDR2 is YFSETQ. The V end was cut by 0 bases, the J end by 8 bases, with 12 bases between. The CDR3 runs 15 residues. CDR3 bases: TGCGCCAGCAGCTTGGGGAGGGGTACTCATTCACCCCTCCACTTT. Amino acids: CASSLGRGTHSPLHF.

The DNA for the CDR3 is TGTGCCAGCAGCGTCCCCCAGGGGGAAGCTTTCTTT. This gives the protein CASSVPQGEAFF. The V call is TRBV7-9, the J call TRBJ1-1; weak D call: TRBD1 (6 bases). CDR1 and CDR2 (germline): SEHNR, FQNEAQ (reference sequence). The CDR3 sequence is 12 residues long. V dropped 5 bases and J dropped 8 bases, with 12 bases sitting between them.